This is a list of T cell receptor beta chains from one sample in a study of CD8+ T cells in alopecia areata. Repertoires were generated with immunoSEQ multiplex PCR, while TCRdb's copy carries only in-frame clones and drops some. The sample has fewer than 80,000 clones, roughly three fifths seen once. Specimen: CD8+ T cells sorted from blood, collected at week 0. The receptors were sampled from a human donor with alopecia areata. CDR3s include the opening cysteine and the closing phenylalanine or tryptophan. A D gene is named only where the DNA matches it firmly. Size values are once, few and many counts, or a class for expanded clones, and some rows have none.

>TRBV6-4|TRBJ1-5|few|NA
TGTGCCAGCAGTGACTCGGCAGGGGGCAATCAGCCCCAGCATTTT
CASSDSAGGNQPQHF
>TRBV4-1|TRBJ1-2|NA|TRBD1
TGCGCCAGCAGCCAAGTCCGGACAGGGGATGGCTACACCTTC
CASSQVRTGDGYTF
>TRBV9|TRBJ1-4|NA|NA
TGTGCCAGCAGCCCTAGCGCGGACCACCTAACAAGTGAAAAACTGTTTTTT
CASSPSADHLTSEKLFF
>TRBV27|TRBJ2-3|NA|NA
TGTGCCAGCAGTGCCAGCACAGATACGCAGTATTTT
CASSASTDTQYF
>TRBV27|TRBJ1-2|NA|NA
TGTGCCAGCAGGCCTGACAGCAACTATGGCTACACCTTC
CASRPDSNYGYTF
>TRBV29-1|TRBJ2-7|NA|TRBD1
TGCAGCGTTGGGTGGGGGACAGACTACGAGCAGTACTTC
CSVGWGTDYEQYF
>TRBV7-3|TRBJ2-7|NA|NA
TGTGCCAGCAGCTTAGCCTCCTTCGAGCTAGGCTACGAGCAGTACTTC
CASSLASFELGYEQYF
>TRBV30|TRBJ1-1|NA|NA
TGTGCCTGGAGTGTAGTGCAGGGGAACACTGAAGCTTTCTTT
CAWSVVQGNTEAFF
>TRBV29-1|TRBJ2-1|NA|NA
TGCAGCGTTAGTGGGGGCTCCTACAATGAGCAGTTCTTC
CSVSGGSYNEQFF
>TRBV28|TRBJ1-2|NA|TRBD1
TGTGCCAGCACAGGGGGCTACTATGGCTACACCTTC
CASTGGYYGYTF
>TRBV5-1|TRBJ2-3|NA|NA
TGCGCCAGCAGCTTGTCTATGGCGGCAGATACGCAGTATTTT
CASSLSMAADTQYF
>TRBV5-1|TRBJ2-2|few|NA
TGCGCCAGCAGCTTGTGGGGGAACACCGGGGAGCTGTTTTTT
CASSLWGNTGELFF
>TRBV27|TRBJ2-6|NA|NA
TGTGCCAGCGGCCTAACCGGGGGATCTGGGGCCAACGTCCTGACTTTC
CASGLTGGSGANVLTF
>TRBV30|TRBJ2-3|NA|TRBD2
TGTGCCTGGAGTGATTTGGGACTAGCGGGAGTAGATACGCAGTATTTT
CAWSDLGLAGVDTQYF
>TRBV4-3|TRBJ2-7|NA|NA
TGCGCCAGCAGCCAAGGACGCACCGACTCCTACGAGCAGTACTTC
CASSQGRTDSYEQYF
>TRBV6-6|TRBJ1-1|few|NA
TGTGCCAGCAGTTACGGGGTAGGAGCTTTCTTT
CASSYGVGAFF
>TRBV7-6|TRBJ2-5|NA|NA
TGTGCCAGCAGCTTAGAAGGTCGCGTGGGCGAGACCCAGTACTTC
CASSLEGRVGETQYF
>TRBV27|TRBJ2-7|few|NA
TGTGCCAGCAGTTCCGTTACCTACGAGCAGTACTTC
CASSSVTYEQYF
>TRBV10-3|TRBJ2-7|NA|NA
TGTGCCATCAGTGAGGGCAGTTACTACGAGCAGTACTTC
CAISEGSYYEQYF
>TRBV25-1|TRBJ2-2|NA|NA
TGTGCCAGCAGGGGCGGGGGCGATGGCGGGGAGCTGTTTTTT
CASRGGGDGGELFF
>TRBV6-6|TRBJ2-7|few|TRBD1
TGTGCCAGCAGTCACACCGGGACAGGGGTTTACGAGCAGTACTTC
CASSHTGTGVYEQYF
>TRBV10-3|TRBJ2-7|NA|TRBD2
TGTGCCATCAGTGAGTCGGGACTAGCGGCTTACGAGCAGTACTTC
CAISESGLAAYEQYF
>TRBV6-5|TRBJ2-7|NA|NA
TGTGCCAGCAGTTACGGCGGGACCTACGAGCAGTACTTC
CASSYGGTYEQYF
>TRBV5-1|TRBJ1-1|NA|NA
TGCGCCAGCAGCCCGGTAGGTGTGACTGAAGCTTTCTTT
CASSPVGVTEAFF
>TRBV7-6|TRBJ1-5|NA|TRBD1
TGTGCCAGCAGCGCCGGGACAGCCTATAGCAATCAGCCCCAGCATTTT
CASSAGTAYSNQPQHF
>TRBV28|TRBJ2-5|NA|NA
TGTGCCAGCGCGGGGCTTATGCATGAAGAGACCCAGTACTTC
CASAGLMHEETQYF